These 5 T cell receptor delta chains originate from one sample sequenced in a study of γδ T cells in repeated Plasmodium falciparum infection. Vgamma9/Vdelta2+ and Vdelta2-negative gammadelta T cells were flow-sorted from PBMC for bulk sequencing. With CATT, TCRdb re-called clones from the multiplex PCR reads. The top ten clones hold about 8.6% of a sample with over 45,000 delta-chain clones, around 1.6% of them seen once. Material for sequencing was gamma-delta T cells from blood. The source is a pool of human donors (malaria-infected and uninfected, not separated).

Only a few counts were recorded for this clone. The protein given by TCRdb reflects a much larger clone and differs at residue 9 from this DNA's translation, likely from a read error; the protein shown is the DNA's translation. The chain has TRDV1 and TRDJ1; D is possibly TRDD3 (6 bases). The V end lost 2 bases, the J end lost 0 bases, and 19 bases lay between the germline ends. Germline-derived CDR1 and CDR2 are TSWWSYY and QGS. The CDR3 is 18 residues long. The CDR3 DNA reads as TGTGCTCTTGGGGAATGGGGATCGGGTCCCGTGTACACCGATAAACTCATCTTT. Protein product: CALGEWGSGPVYTDKLIF.

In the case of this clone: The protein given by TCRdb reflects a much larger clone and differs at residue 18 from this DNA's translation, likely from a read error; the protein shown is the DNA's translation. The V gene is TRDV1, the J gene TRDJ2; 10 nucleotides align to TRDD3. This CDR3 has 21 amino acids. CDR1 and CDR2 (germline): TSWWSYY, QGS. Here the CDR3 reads CALGVSSYWGIQTSLTAKLFF. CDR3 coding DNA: TGTGCTCTTGGGGTTTCCTCGTACTGGGGGATCCAAACTTCTTTGACAGCAAAACTCTTCTTT.

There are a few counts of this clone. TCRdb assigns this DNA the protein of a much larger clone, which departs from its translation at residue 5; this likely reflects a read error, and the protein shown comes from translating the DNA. CDR3 in amino acids: CACDPLLGDTLGDTRQMFF. The DNA for the CDR3 is TGTGCCTGTGACCCCCTACTGGGGGATACGCTGGGGGACACCCGACAGATGTTTTTC. The chain employs TRDV2 and TRDJ3, with TRDD3 matching 13 bases. The J gene was missing in TCRdb and was found by matching the end of the DNA to germline. The CDR3 is made up of 19 amino acids. The germline CDR1 and CDR2 sequences are GEAIGNYY and EKD. J gave up 5 bases and V 3 bases, and 9 bases lay outside the gene matches.

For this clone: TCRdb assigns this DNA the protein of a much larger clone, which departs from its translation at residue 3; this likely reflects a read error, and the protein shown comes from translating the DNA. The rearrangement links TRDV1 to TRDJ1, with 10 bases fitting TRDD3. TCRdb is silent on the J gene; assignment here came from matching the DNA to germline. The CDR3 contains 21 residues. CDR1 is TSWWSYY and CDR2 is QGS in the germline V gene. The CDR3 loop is CAPGECHLDRGGYGYTDKLIF. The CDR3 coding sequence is TGTGCTCCTGGGGAATGCCACCTAGACCGCGGGGGATACGGGTACACCGATAAACTCATCTTT.

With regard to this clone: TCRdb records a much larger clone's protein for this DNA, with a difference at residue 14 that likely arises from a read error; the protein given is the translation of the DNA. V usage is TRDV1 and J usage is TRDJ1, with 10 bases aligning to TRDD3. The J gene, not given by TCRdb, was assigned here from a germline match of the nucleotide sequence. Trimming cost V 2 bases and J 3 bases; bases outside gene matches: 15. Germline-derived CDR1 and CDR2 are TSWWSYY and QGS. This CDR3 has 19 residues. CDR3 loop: CALGERPPIWGICADKLIF. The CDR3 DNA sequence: TGTGCTCTTGGGGAAAGGCCCCCTATCTGGGGGATATGCGCCGATAAACTCATCTTT.